This passage covers 27 T cell receptor beta chains from one sample sequenced in a study of shared clonotypes between healthy human individuals. Some clones are missing from TCRdb's copy, which holds only in-frame ones; the method was immunoSEQ multiplex PCR. This sample has 2 million to 3 million clones, with approximately 90% found just once. The sample taken for sequencing was naive CD4+ T cells sorted from blood. Stated subset: CD45RA+ positively selected. These receptors came from a man aged 18 to 35 in good health.

The V gene is TRBV2, the J gene TRBJ1-4, with 9 bases fitting TRBD1. The CDR3 totals 14 residues. CDR1 and CDR2 from the germline V gene are SNHLY and FYNNEI. V gave up 3 bases and J gave up 14 bases; unmatched junction bases: 10. The CDR3 bases are TGTGCCAGCAGTGAGGAACAGGGGGCAACTATTCTGTTTTTT. It specifies CASSEEQGATILFF.

The V call is TRBV2, the J call TRBJ2-2; no clear D gene. CDR1 SNHLY and CDR2 FYNNEI come from the germline V gene. V was cut by 4 bases and J by 0 bases, with 9 bases left in between. The CDR3 extends over 15 amino acids. The CDR3 nucleotides are TGTGCCAGCAGTGCACAAGGTCCGAACACCGGGGAGCTGTTTTTT. This translates into CASSAQGPNTGELFF.

A note on this clone: This CDR3 is also generated by other DNA sequences in the sample. The rearrangement uses TRBV5-1 and TRBJ2-6; 7 positions agree with TRBD1. Germline CDR1 is SGHRS and CDR2 is YFSETQ. The V gene end was trimmed by 2 bases and the J gene end by 4 bases; junction bases not matched to a gene: 6. The CDR3 consists of 16 residues. DNA for the CDR3: TGCGCCAGCAGCTTAACAGGGGCATCCGGGGCCAACGTCCTGACTTTC. It encodes CASSLTGASGANVLTF.

The chain links TRBV5-4 to TRBJ2-1; 9 bases are a match to TRBD2. CDR1 is SGHNT, CDR2 YYREEE, per germline (reference sequence). J was trimmed by 8 bases and V by 1 base; bases with no gene match: 10. The CDR3 is 16 amino acids. The CDR3 sequence is CASSLIGGRAVDEQFF. The CDR3 DNA reads TGTGCCAGCAGCTTGATTGGCGGGAGGGCCGTTGATGAGCAGTTCTTC.

The rearrangement joins TRBV15 to TRBJ2-1; D might be TRBD1 (6 bases). Germline V CDR1 and CDR2: LNHNV, YYDKDF (reference sequence). There are 13 residues in the CDR3. Trimming took 8 bases from V and 0 from J, leaving 8 bases between them. In nucleotides, the CDR3 is TGTGCCACCCGAGGGGGCTCCTACAATGAGCAGTTCTTC. Translated: CATRGGSYNEQFF.

This clone turned up a few times. This rearrangement joins TRBV28 to TRBJ1-5, with D perhaps matching TRBD1 (5 bases). The CDR3 loop spans 16 amino acids. Trimming stripped 6 bases from V and 2 bases from J, with 17 bases between. Germline CDR1 reads MDHEN; CDR2 reads SYDVKM. The CDR3 region has the DNA TGTGCCAGCAGCCGCCCCCCGGGACGAGGCAATCAGCCCCAGCATTTT. It specifies CASSRPPGRGNQPQHF. The full variable domain, with the rest looked up from reference TRBV28 and TRBJ1-5, is DVKVTQSSRYLVKRTGEKVFLECVQDMDHENMFWYRQDPGLGLRLIYFSYDVKMKEKGDIPEGYSVSREKKERFSLILESASTNQTSMYLCASSRPPGRGNQPQHFGDGTRLSIL.

The chain couples TRBV14 to TRBJ2-7, with 7 bases matching TRBD1. The germline CDR1 and CDR2 sequences are SGHDN and FVKESK. V gave up 4 bases and J gave up 3 bases; unmatched junction bases: 18. The CDR3 length is 18 residues. CDR3: CASSRLGTAAGINYEQYF. The CDR3 nucleotides read TGTGCCAGCAGCCGTTTAGGGACAGCGGCTGGTATAAACTACGAGCAGTACTTC.

V and J are TRBV7-9 and TRBJ2-5, with 14 bases identical to TRBD2. Germline trimming cut 7 bases from V and 11 bases from J; bases unmatched to any gene: 12. The CDR3 runs 15 residues. Germline values: CDR1 SEHNR, CDR2 FQNEAQ (reference sequence). The CDR3 sequence: CASKRLAGGMGEQYF. In DNA form, the CDR3 reads TGTGCCAGCAAGCGACTAGCGGGAGGGATGGGTGAGCAGTACTTC.

In regard to this clone: Other DNA sequences of this sample code for an identical CDR3. The chain links TRBV7-2 to TRBJ2-3; D may be TRBD2 (6 bases). The CDR3 is 15 amino acids. Germline V CDR1 and CDR2: SGHTA, FQGNSA. Trimming removed 1 base at V and 1 base at J, with 9 bases between. Here the CDR3 DNA reads TGTGCCAGCAGCTTAGGTAGCGGACGCACAGATACGCAGTATTTT. The encoded protein is CASSLGSGRTDTQYF.

The CDR3 DNA follows: TGTGCCAGCAAGCCGACTAGCGGTACCTACAATGAGCAGTTCTTC. Translating gives CASKPTSGTYNEQFF. The J gene is TRBJ2-1, the V gene TRBV2; 9 nucleotides line up with TRBD2. The germline V gene encodes CDR1 SNHLY and CDR2 FYNNEI. Losses at the gene ends were 7 bases for V and 2 bases for J; bases not matched to a gene: 6. The CDR3 sequence is 15 residues long.

CDR3 DNA sequence: TGCGCCAGCAGCTTGGATAGGGGTTCCTATGGCTACACCTTC. It translates to CASSLDRGSYGYTF. This chain connects TRBV5-1 to TRBJ1-2; tentative D call: TRBD1 (5 bases). The CDR3 sequence is 14 residues long. The V gene's germline CDR1 is SGHRS and CDR2 YFSETQ. V lost 0 bases and J 4 bases, leaving 10 bases between the germline ends. Complete variable domain (other parts from reference TRBV5-1 and TRBJ1-2): KAGVTQTPRYLIKTRGQQVTLSCSPISGHRSVSWYQQTPGQGLQFLFEYFSETQRNKGNFPGRFSGRQFSNSRSEMNVSTLELGDSALYLCASSLDRGSYGYTFGSGTRLTVV.

The chain recombines TRBV6-6 with TRBJ1-6; 8 positions agree with TRBD1. This CDR3 has 13 amino acids. V dropped 6 bases and J dropped 10; count of bases not matched to a gene: 5. In germline, CDR1 is MNHNY, CDR2 SVGAGI (reference sequence). The DNA of the CDR3 is TGTGCCAGCAGAGACAGGGGAGGGTCACCCCTCCACTTT. Translating it yields CASRDRGGSPLHF.

V usage is TRBV9 and J usage is TRBJ1-6; 7 bases fit TRBD1. With 0 bases clipped from V and 4 bases from J, the junction kept 1 base outside the gene matches. The CDR3 extends over 15 amino acids. Per germline, CDR1 SGDLS and CDR2 YYNGEE. The CDR3 region is CASSVGDRYNSPLHF. For the CDR3, the DNA is TGTGCCAGCAGCGTAGGGGACAGATATAATTCACCCCTCCACTTT.

Comment on this clone: The same CDR3 arises from other DNA sequences in this sample as well. The chain links TRBV5-4 to TRBJ1-1, with a tentative D call TRBD1 (5 bases). Germline CDR1 is SGHNT and CDR2 is YYREEE (reference sequence). Trimming took off 0 bases at V and 1 base at J, with 10 bases between the two ends. The CDR3 covers 15 residues. The CDR3 here is CASSLAGRGNTEAFF. The DNA of the CDR3 is TGTGCCAGCAGCTTGGCAGGGCGGGGGAACACTGAAGCTTTCTTT.

The chain combines TRBV15 with TRBJ2-1, with 7 bases fitting TRBD2. The CDR3 contains 14 residues. Per the germline V gene, CDR1 is LNHNV and CDR2 is YYDKDF (reference sequence). V lost 8 bases to trimming and J lost 0 bases; unmatched junction nucleotides: 4. In nucleotides, the CDR3 is TGTGCCACCCGCGGCGGGGGCTCCTACAATGAGCAGTTCTTC. Its protein is CATRGGGSYNEQFF.

V usage is TRBV5-6 and J usage is TRBJ2-3; D ambiguous. Germline V lookup: CDR1 SGHDT, CDR2 YYEEEE. The CDR3 is 15 amino acids. Trimming removed 0 bases at V and 2 bases at J, with 10 bases between. CDR3 sequence reads: CASSLDAGNTDTQYF. The CDR3 region has the DNA TGTGCCAGCAGCTTGGATGCAGGTAACACAGATACGCAGTATTTT.

The sample holds one count of this clone. The chain links TRBV7-6 to TRBJ2-3; 7 bases align to TRBD2. The CDR3 is 16 residues long. The germline gives CDR1 SGHVS, CDR2 FNYEAQ. V was clipped by 5 bases and J by 0 bases; unmatched bases: 8. The CDR3 DNA reads TGTGCCAGCAGCCAAGATAGCGGGCCTAGCACAGATACGCAGTATTTT. Residues: CASSQDSGPSTDTQYF.

CDR3 region: CASSLDWTGVNEQFF. The CDR3, as DNA: TGTGCCAGCAGCTTAGATTGGACAGGGGTAAATGAGCAGTTCTTC. The V gene is TRBV11-2, the J gene TRBJ2-1; 9 bases fit TRBD1. The CDR3 is made up of 15 amino acids. Germline CDR1 reads SGHAT; CDR2 reads FQNNGV. The V segment lost 0 bases and the J segment 7 bases; nucleotides outside the gene matches: 4.

The rearrangement links TRBV10-3 to TRBJ1-5; D remains ambiguous. V was cut by 10 bases and J by 2 bases, with 9 bases left in between. Germline CDR1 is ENHRY and CDR2 is SYGVKD. The CDR3 consists of 12 residues. The CDR3: CATSWGNQPQHF. The CDR3 DNA is TGTGCCACTTCCTGGGGCAATCAGCCCCAGCATTTT.

The rearrangement links TRBV6-5 to TRBJ1-4; TRBD1 agrees at 8 bases. The CDR3 contains 15 residues. The germline V gene encodes CDR1 MNHEY and CDR2 SVGAGI. The junction had 11 bases not matched to a gene; V was cut back by 6 bases and J by 8 bases. Here the CDR3 reads CASRSNRGFGEKLFF. The CDR3 bases are TGTGCCAGCAGGAGTAACAGGGGGTTTGGGGAAAAACTGTTTTTT.

The chain joins TRBV5-1 to TRBJ2-7; possibly TRBD1 or TRBD2 for D (5 bases each). CDR1 SGHRS and CDR2 YFSETQ come from the germline V gene. Trimming took 0 bases from V and 7 from J, leaving 17 bases between them. CDR3 length: 15 amino acids. CDR3 DNA sequence: TGCGCCAGCAGCTTGGGGACCGGGACCTTAAAGGAGCAGTACTTC. Encoded protein: CASSLGTGTLKEQYF. Variable domain in full (rest from reference TRBV5-1 and TRBJ2-7): KAGVTQTPRYLIKTRGQQVTLSCSPISGHRSVSWYQQTPGQGLQFLFEYFSETQRNKGNFPGRFSGRQFSNSRSEMNVSTLELGDSALYLCASSLGTGTLKEQYFGPGTRLTVT.

The rearrangement links TRBV19 to TRBJ1-1; D gene unclear. V was trimmed by 4 bases and J by 7 bases, leaving 13 bases between them. The CDR3 spans 13 residues. CDR1 and CDR2 (germline): LNHDA, SQIVND (reference sequence). The DNA of the CDR3 is TGTGCCAGTAGTACCCCCAGGACGGATGAAGCTTTCTTT. This codes for CASSTPRTDEAFF.

The chain couples TRBV9 to TRBJ1-1; D is uncertain. Per the germline V gene, CDR1 is SGDLS and CDR2 is YYNGEE. Trimming removed 4 bases from V and 6 bases from J, with 19 bases in between. This CDR3 is built from 15 residues. DNA of the CDR3: TGTGCCAGCAGCCCCGCGGCCCGAAACACTGCTGAAGCTTTCTTT. This translates into CASSPAARNTAEAFF.

The V call is TRBV6-1, the J call TRBJ1-6; tentatively, D is TRBD1 (6 bases). Germline lookup yields CDR1 MNHNS and CDR2 SASEGT. This CDR3 has 14 residues. V was shortened by 10 bases and J by 5 bases, with 15 bases between the two germline ends. The CDR3 reads CAIPDRNHNSPLHF. For the CDR3, the DNA is TGTGCCATCCCGGACAGAAACCATAATTCACCCCTCCACTTT.

The genes are TRBV5-1 and TRBJ2-7; 7 nucleotides match TRBD1. Germline values: CDR1 SGHRS, CDR2 YFSETQ. The CDR3 sequence is 20 residues long. Trimming took 5 bases from V and 0 from J; bases not matched to a gene: 23. CDR3 in amino acids: CASSRWPDREDKKSSYEQYF. CDR3 nucleotides: TGCGCCAGCAGTCGCTGGCCCGACAGGGAAGACAAAAAGAGCTCCTACGAGCAGTACTTC. The variable domain in full, completed from reference TRBV5-1 and TRBJ2-7, reads KAGVTQTPRYLIKTRGQQVTLSCSPISGHRSVSWYQQTPGQGLQFLFEYFSETQRNKGNFPGRFSGRQFSNSRSEMNVSTLELGDSALYLCASSRWPDREDKKSSYEQYFGPGTRLTVT.

The chain links TRBV6-5 to TRBJ1-6; D remains ambiguous. CDR1 and CDR2 from the germline V gene are MNHEY and SVGAGI. V was cut by 6 bases and J by 5 bases, with 8 bases left in between. The CDR3 has 13 amino acids. CDR3: CASRKGNNSPLHF. The CDR3 DNA follows: TGTGCCAGCAGAAAAGGGAATAATTCACCCCTCCACTTT.

The genes are TRBV7-9 and TRBJ1-2; maybe TRBD1 (5 bases). The CDR3 is 14 amino acids. Trimming removed 1 base from V and 6 bases from J, with 12 bases in between. The germline V gene encodes CDR1 SEHNR and CDR2 FQNEAQ (reference sequence). The CDR3 DNA sequence: TGTGCCAGCAGCTTAGAGGGCAGGGCAGATGGCTACACCTTC. As protein: CASSLEGRADGYTF.